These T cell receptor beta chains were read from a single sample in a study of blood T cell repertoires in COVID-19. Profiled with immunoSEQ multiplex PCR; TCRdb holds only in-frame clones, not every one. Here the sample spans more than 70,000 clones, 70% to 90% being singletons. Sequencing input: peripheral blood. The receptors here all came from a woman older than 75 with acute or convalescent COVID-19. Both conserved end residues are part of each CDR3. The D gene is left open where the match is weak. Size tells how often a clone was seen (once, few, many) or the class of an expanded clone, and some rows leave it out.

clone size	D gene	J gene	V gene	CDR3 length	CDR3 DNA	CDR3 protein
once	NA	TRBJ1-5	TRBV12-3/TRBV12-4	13	TGTGCCAGCTCGACAGTGAGTAATCAGCCCCAGCATTTT	CASSTVSNQPQHF
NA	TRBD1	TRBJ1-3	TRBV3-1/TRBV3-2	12	TGTGCCAGCACCTCAACAGGGGCCCAACTTTATTTT	CASTSTGAQLYF
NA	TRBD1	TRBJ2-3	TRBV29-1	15	TGCAGCGTTGAAGGCGGACAGGGGAGCACAGATACGCAGTATTTT	CSVEGGQGSTDTQYF
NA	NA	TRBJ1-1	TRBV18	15	TGTGCCAGCTCACCACCGGGGGGATCGTGGACTGAAGCTTTCTTT	CASSPPGGSWTEAFF
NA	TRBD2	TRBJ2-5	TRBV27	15	TGTGCCAGCAGTTTCTGGGCGGGGGGGCCAGAGACCCAGTACTTC	CASSFWAGGPETQYF
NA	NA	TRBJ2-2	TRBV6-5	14	TGTGCCAGCAGTTACGATACAGTCACCGGGGAGCTGTTTTTT	CASSYDTVTGELFF
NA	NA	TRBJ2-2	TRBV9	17	TGTGCCAGCAGCGTCGCTGGGGGGGCCTGGAGGACCGGGGAGCTGTTTTTT	CASSVAGGAWRTGELFF
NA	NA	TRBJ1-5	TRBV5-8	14	TGTGCCAGCAGCCCTCGGGAGGGCAATCAGCCCCAGCATTTT	CASSPREGNQPQHF
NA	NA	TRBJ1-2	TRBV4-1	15	TGCGCCAGCAGCCAAGAGCAGGCGGGGGCGCCTGGCTACACCTTC	CASSQEQAGAPGYTF
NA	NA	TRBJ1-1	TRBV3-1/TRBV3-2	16	TGTGCCAGCAGCCAAGGACCCTCAAGGGGAGGGACTGAAGCTTTCTTT	CASSQGPSRGGTEAFF
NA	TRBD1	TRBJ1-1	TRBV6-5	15	TGTGCCAGCAGTTTCCCGGGACAGGGTTCCACTGAAGCTTTCTTT	CASSFPGQGSTEAFF
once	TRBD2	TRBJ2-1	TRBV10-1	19	TGCGCCAGCAGTGAGCCCGGACTAGCGGGGGGGATTTCCTACAATGAGCAGTTCTTC	CASSEPGLAGGISYNEQFF
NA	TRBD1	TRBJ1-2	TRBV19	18	TGTGCCAGTAGTATAGAAGCGCCCGCAGGGGGCTCGGCCTATGGCTACACCTTC	CASSIEAPAGGSAYGYTF
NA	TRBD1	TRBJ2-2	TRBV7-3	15	TGTGCCAGCAGCCTCGACAGGGGGGCCCCAGGGGAGCTGTTTTTT	CASSLDRGAPGELFF